One and the same sample provided the 15 T cell receptor beta chains below, sequenced in a study of T cells in Graves' hyperthyroidism and ophthalmopathy. RNA transcripts gave rise to amplified TCR beta CDR3 regions. The HTBI set primed first-round TCR CDR3 RT-PCR. TCRdb itself ran the multiplex PCR reads through MiXCR, one entry per CDR3 protein. This sample carries approximately 360,000 distinct CDR3 sequences, more than 15% of them seen once, and the ten largest clones take 25% to 35%. Sequenced sample: blood. All receptors come from a woman aged 18 to 35 with Graves' hyperthyroidism that later progressed to Graves' ophthalmopathy.

This clonotype has at least ten counts. The chain carries TRBV27 and TRBJ2-2; 9 nucleotides match TRBD2. The CDR3 is 15 residues long. With 7 bases clipped from V and 4 bases from J, the junction kept 7 bases outside the gene matches. Per germline, CDR1 MNHEY and CDR2 SMNVEV (reference sequence). The CDR3 DNA reads as TGTGCCAGCACACGGGCGGGAGGGATCACCGGGGAGCTGTTTTTT. Encoded protein: CASTRAGGITGELFF.

This clonotype was recorded once. With a much larger clone just one base away, this may be a read error. The chain couples TRBV28 to TRBJ2-7; 8 nucleotides agree with TRBD1. CDR1 and CDR2 (germline): MDHEN, SYDVKM. The CDR3 runs 13 residues. Unmatched junction bases numbered 10, after V lost 8 bases and J lost 7 bases. Written as DNA, the CDR3 is TGTGCCAGCGGTAGGCCAGGGGGCCGGGAGCAGTACTTC. It codes for CASGRPGGREQYF. Full variable domain (rest looked up from reference TRBV28 and TRBJ2-7): DVKVTQSSRYLVKRTGEKVFLECVQDMDHENMFWYRQDPGLGLRLIYFSYDVKMKEKGDIPEGYSVSREKKERFSLILESASTNQTSMYLCASGRPGGREQYFGPGTRLTVT.

This clonotype has more than one count but fewer than ten. This rearrangement joins TRBV28 to TRBJ1-6; no definite D call. Trimming stripped 6 bases from V and 14 bases from J, with 14 bases between. Germline V gene data show CDR1 as MDHEN and CDR2 as SYDVKM. CDR3 size: 12 residues. In DNA form, the CDR3 reads TGTGCCAGCAGAAAGGACGAGGGCACCCTCCACTTT. It encodes CASRKDEGTLHF.

This sequence joins TRBV24-1 and TRBJ2-3; D is undetermined. This CDR3 is built from 11 residues. Trimming pared 4 bases from V and 5 bases from J, leaving 3 bases between. CDR1 KGHDR and CDR2 SFDVKD come from the germline V gene. CDR3 sequence (DNA): TGTGCCACCAGTGAGTTAGATACGCAGTATTTT. Encoded protein: CATSELDTQYF.

This clonotype appeared many times. The chain links TRBV27 to TRBJ1-2, with D maybe TRBD1 (6 bases). The CDR3 has 15 residues. The germline V gene has CDR1 MNHEY and CDR2 SMNVEV (reference sequence). Trimming pared 2 bases from V and 7 bases from J, leaving 17 bases between. The CDR3 is CASSLRAGTLFGYTF. The CDR3 DNA sequence: TGTGCCAGCAGTTTAAGAGCCGGGACATTGTTTGGCTACACCTTC.

In this sample, this clonotype turned up a few times. A read error may explain this, as a much larger clone is one base away. The chain employs TRBV12-3 or TRBV12-4 and TRBJ2-5; TRBD2 agrees at 11 bases. V lost 8 bases, J lost 2 bases, and 1 base stayed unmatched. The CDR3 has 13 residues. The CDR3 bases are TGTGCCAGCGGGACTAGCGGTCAAGAGACCCAGTACTTC. Its translation is CASGTSGQETQYF.

This clonotype was counted at least ten times. This sequence joins TRBV7-6 and TRBJ2-7, with a weak D call TRBD2 (6 bases). V was cut by 2 bases and J by 5 bases, with 7 bases left in between. Germline CDR1 and CDR2: SGHVS and FNYEAQ. The CDR3 is made up of 12 amino acids. The CDR3 region has the DNA TGTGCCAGCAGCTTATCGGGGGACGAGCAGTACTTC. It is translated as CASSLSGDEQYF. Full variable domain (missing parts from reference TRBV7-6 and TRBJ2-7): GAGVSQSPRYKVTKRGQDVALRCDPISGHVSLYWYRQALGQGPEFLTYFNYEAQQDKSGLPNDRFSAERPEGSISTLTIQRTEQRDSAMYRCASSLSGDEQYFGPGTRLTVT.

In this sample, this clonotype turned up many times. The chain recombines TRBV20-1 with TRBJ2-5; the match to TRBD1 covers 8 bases. The CDR3 length is 13 residues. CDR1 and CDR2 from the germline V gene are DFQATT and SNEGSKA (reference sequence). Losses at the gene ends were 5 bases for V and 4 bases for J; bases not matched to a gene: 6. CDR3: CSAPQGERETQYF. CDR3 DNA: TGCAGTGCTCCACAGGGGGAGAGAGAGACCCAGTACTTC.

This clonotype was detected many times. The chain links TRBV20-1 to TRBJ2-1, with 8 bases identical to TRBD2. V was pared by 4 bases and J by 7 bases, with 9 bases of the junction left unmatched. Per the germline V gene, CDR1 is DFQATT and CDR2 is SNEGSKA (reference sequence). The CDR3 runs to 14 residues. The CDR3 spells CSAKPGLEWNEQFF. Here the CDR3 DNA reads TGCAGTGCTAAACCGGGACTAGAGTGGAATGAGCAGTTCTTC.

This clonotype was seen ten or more times. This rearrangement joins TRBV7-8 to TRBJ2-7, with 7 nucleotides matching TRBD2. Germline trimming cut 2 bases from V and 2 bases from J; bases unmatched to any gene: 6. Looked up from germline, CDR1 is SGHVS and CDR2 is FQNEAQ. The CDR3 consists of 15 residues. As DNA, the CDR3 is TGTGCCAGCAGCTTACGGGAGGCGCCCACCTACGAGCAGTACTTC. Translating it yields CASSLREAPTYEQYF.

This rearrangement joins TRBV15 to TRBJ2-4; D gene ambiguous. The CDR3 has 14 residues. The V end lost 1 base, the J end lost 4 bases, and 8 bases lay between the germline ends. CDR1 LNHNV and CDR2 YYDKDF come from the germline V gene (reference sequence). The CDR3 sequence is CATSRAQLKNIQYF. The CDR3 coding sequence is TGTGCCACCAGCAGAGCACAGTTAAAAAACATTCAGTACTTC.

This clonotype was observed at least ten times. The chain employs TRBV28 and TRBJ1-4, with D unresolved. Germline values: CDR1 MDHEN, CDR2 SYDVKM. CDR3 length equals 12 residues. Trimming pared 8 bases from V and 0 bases from J, leaving 4 bases between. The CDR3 sequence: CASAPTNEKLFF. The CDR3 region has the DNA TGTGCCAGCGCGCCAACTAATGAAAAACTGTTTTTT.

Many counts were recorded for this clonotype. The rearrangement joins TRBV3-1 to TRBJ2-5, with 10 bases that match TRBD1. V trimming: 3 bases; J trimming: 3 bases; junction bases outside the gene matches: 1. The germline gives CDR1 LGHDT, CDR2 YNNKEL (reference sequence). The CDR3 runs to 14 residues. The CDR3 here is CASSQGQGKETQYF. CDR3 bases: TGTGCCAGCAGCCAGGGACAGGGGAAAGAGACCCAGTACTTC.

V usage is TRBV20-1 and J usage is TRBJ1-5; tentatively, D is TRBD1 (6 bases). Germline V gene data show CDR1 as DFQATT and CDR2 as SNEGSKA (reference sequence). V was clipped by 6 bases and J by 0 bases, with 18 bases between them. CDR3 length: 16 amino acids. CDR3 DNA: TGCAGTGCCTACTTAGGGGGGCGACCTAGCAATCAGCCCCAGCATTTT. Amino acid sequence: CSAYLGGRPSNQPQHF.

This clonotype has at least ten counts. V is TRBV6-1 and J is TRBJ2-7, with TRBD1 matching 8 bases. Trimming at V came to 6 bases and at J to 4 bases, leaving 5 bases not matched to a gene. The CDR3 length is 13 residues. The germline V gene has CDR1 MNHNS and CDR2 SASEGT. The CDR3 sequence: CASSYRQGYEQYF. In DNA, the CDR3 is TGTGCCAGCAGCTATCGACAGGGGTACGAGCAGTACTTC.